The 32 T cell receptor beta chains presented below share a single source sample, sequenced in a study of T cells after yellow fever vaccination. MiXCR was run by TCRdb on the 5' RACE reads, yielding one entry per CDR3 protein. The profile shows a few hundred thousand distinct CDR3 sequences, approximately 4% of them singletons. This specimen consisted of PBMCs, obtained 15 days after the yellow fever booster vaccination. The receptors were gathered from a man aged 18 to 35 who received the YFV17D yellow fever vaccine.

The sample holds a few counts of this clonotype. V gene TRBV5-5 combines with J gene TRBJ2-3; either TRBD1 or TRBD2 may supply D (5 bases each). Germline loops: CDR1 SGHKS, CDR2 YYEKEE (reference sequence). The CDR3 is 15 residues long. V was clipped by 4 bases and J by 5 bases, with 17 bases between them. The DNA for the CDR3 is TGTGCCAGCAGCCCCGGGGCGAGCGGCTTAGATACGCAGTATTTT. It yields the protein CASSPGASGLDTQYF.

This clonotype was detected a few times. The chain is built from TRBV20-1 and TRBJ2-1; perhaps TRBD2 as D (6 bases). The CDR3 loop spans 14 amino acids. Trimming removed 3 bases from V and 3 bases from J, with 12 bases in between. From germline, CDR1 is DFQATT and CDR2 SNEGSKA (reference sequence). CDR3 bases: TGCAGTGCTAGTCAGCGGGCAGGCTACAATGAGCAGTTCTTC. Translated, it gives CSASQRAGYNEQFF.

The chain carries TRBV27 and TRBJ2-7; D remains unclear. Germline lookup yields CDR1 MNHEY and CDR2 SMNVEV (reference sequence). The CDR3 loop spans 13 amino acids. CDR3: CTSSSQALRVQYV. Written as DNA, the CDR3 is TGCACCAGCAGTTCCCAGGCCCTTAGGGTGCAGTACGTC.

This clonotype was seen more than once but under ten times. The rearrangement links TRBV27 to TRBJ2-1; 12 nucleotides align to TRBD2. Germline CDR1 reads MNHEY; CDR2 reads SMNVEV (reference sequence). This CDR3 has 16 residues. V lost 3 bases to trimming and J lost 5 bases; unmatched junction nucleotides: 5. CDR3 in amino acids: CASSFGLAGRHNEQFF. CDR3 sequence (DNA): TGTGCCAGCAGTTTCGGACTAGCGGGGAGACACAATGAGCAGTTCTTC.

This clonotype came up many times. The chain couples TRBV4-1 to TRBJ2-3, with 11 bases identical to TRBD2. This CDR3 has 18 amino acids. V was clipped by 4 bases and J by 2 bases; unmatched bases: 11. The germline V gene has CDR1 MGHRA and CDR2 YSYEKL. CDR3 nucleotide sequence: TGCGCCAGCAGCCCCCCAACACCTAGCGGGGGGACCACAGATACGCAGTATTTT. Protein: CASSPPTPSGGTTDTQYF.

This clonotype was detected only a few times. The gene calls are TRBV5-4 and TRBJ1-2; D gene unclear. The V gene's germline CDR1 is SGHNT and CDR2 YYREEE (reference sequence). The CDR3 length is 13 residues. Trimming cost V 4 bases and J 4 bases, with 11 bases left between them. This chain's CDR3 is CASSGDLLYGYTF. CDR3 bases: TGTGCCAGCAGCGGGGATCTGCTCTATGGCTACACCTTC.

This clonotype was detected many times. V usage is TRBV7-2 and J usage is TRBJ2-3, with D unclear. The V gene lost 6 bases and the J gene lost 0 bases, with 4 bases spanning the gap. Germline V gene sequence: CDR1 SGHTA, CDR2 FQGNSA. The CDR3 is made up of 12 amino acids. CDR3 protein: CASRRSTDTQYF. The DNA of the CDR3 is TGTGCCAGCAGGCGGAGCACAGATACGCAGTATTTT.

This clonotype was counted between two and nine times. The chain uses TRBV5-1 and TRBJ2-5; tentatively, D is TRBD2 (6 bases). V lost 0 bases, J lost 3 bases, and 15 bases lay in between. The germline CDR1 and CDR2 sequences are SGHRS and YFSETQ. This CDR3 contains 16 residues. CDR3 coding DNA: TGCGCCAGCAGCTTGGGACCCTCGCGGGGAGAAGAGACCCAGTACTTC. Its protein is CASSLGPSRGEETQYF. Filled out from reference TRBV5-1 and TRBJ2-5, the complete variable domain reads KAGVTQTPRYLIKTRGQQVTLSCSPISGHRSVSWYQQTPGQGLQFLFEYFSETQRNKGNFPGRFSGRQFSNSRSEMNVSTLELGDSALYLCASSLGPSRGEETQYFGPGTRLLVL.

V gene TRBV7-2 combines with J gene TRBJ2-7; perhaps TRBD1 as D (6 bases). This CDR3 is 14 amino acids long. CDR1 is SGHTA, CDR2 FQGNSA, per germline. V was pared by 1 base and J by 4 bases, with 11 bases between. This chain's CDR3 is CASSLDRTVYEQYF. In DNA form, the CDR3 reads TGTGCCAGCAGCTTAGACCGGACAGTGTACGAGCAGTACTTC.

A few counts support this clonotype. Written as DNA, the CDR3 is TGTGCCAGCAGCTTAGCGGGGACAGGTTATGGCTACACCTTC. Its protein product is CASSLAGTGYGYTF. V usage is TRBV7-8 and J usage is TRBJ1-2; 8 positions match TRBD1. The CDR3 has 14 amino acids. In germline, CDR1 is SGHVS, CDR2 FQNEAQ. V was clipped by 0 bases and J by 5 bases; unmatched bases: 2.

The sample holds many counts of this clonotype. The CDR3 nucleotides are TGTGCCAGCAGCTTAGTCGACGGAATTTACGAGCAGTACTTC. Its translation is CASSLVDGIYEQYF. This sequence joins TRBV7-8 and TRBJ2-7, with D uncertain. Between the trimmed V and J ends, which lost 1 base and 4 bases, there was a span of 11 bases. Germline V gene lookup returns CDR1 SGHVS and CDR2 FQNEAQ. CDR3 length: 14 residues.

The table lists this clonotype with many counts. For the CDR3, the DNA is TGCAGCGTTGATACAGGGGAGGACACTGAAGCTTTCTTT. Protein sequence: CSVDTGEDTEAFF. V gene TRBV29-1 combines with J gene TRBJ1-1, with 7 nucleotides matching TRBD1. The CDR3 is made up of 13 amino acids. Germline V gives CDR1 SQVTM, CDR2 ANQGSEA. V was pared by 3 bases and J by 3 bases, with 4 bases of the junction left unmatched. The complete variable domain, with remaining parts taken from reference TRBV29-1 and TRBJ1-1, reads SAVISQKPSRDICQRGTSLTIQCQVDSQVTMMFWYRQQPGQSLTLIATANQGSEATYESGFVIDKFPISRPNLTFSTLTVSNMSPEDSSIYLCSVDTGEDTEAFFGQGTRLTVV.

This chain links TRBV18 with TRBJ2-3; the D gene could be TRBD1 or TRBD2 (5 bases each). Germline loops: CDR1 KGHSH, CDR2 LQKENI. With 3 bases removed from V and 8 bases from J, the gap between germline ends came to 15 bases. The CDR3 runs 14 residues. The CDR3 bases are TGTGCCAGCTCACCCGAGGGGCGGATTGGTACGCAGTATTTT. Residues: CASSPEGRIGTQYF.

V usage is TRBV7-2 and J usage is TRBJ1-2; 7 bases are a match to TRBD1. The CDR3 is made up of 13 amino acids. The V and J ends lost 5 bases and 1 base, in that order; junction bases with no gene match: 1. Germline CDR1 is SGHTA and CDR2 is FQGNSA. CDR3 nucleotides: TGTGCCAGCAGCGGACAGGTTAACTATGGCTACACCTTC. It translates to CASSGQVNYGYTF. Full variable domain (rest looked up from reference TRBV7-2 and TRBJ1-2): GAGVSQSPSNKVTEKGKDVELRCDPISGHTALYWYRQSLGQGLEFLIYFQGNSAPDKSGLPSDRFSAERTGGSVSTLTIQRTQQEDSAVYLCASSGQVNYGYTFGSGTRLTVV.

The rearrangement joins TRBV3-1 to TRBJ1-4, with no clear D. V was clipped by 1 base and J by 7 bases, with 13 bases between them. Germline lookup yields CDR1 LGHDT and CDR2 YNNKEL (reference sequence). This CDR3 contains 15 residues. The CDR3 region is CASSQVNSGSEKLFF. CDR3 sequence (DNA): TGTGCCAGCAGCCAAGTCAACTCAGGCAGTGAAAAACTGTTTTTT. The full variable domain, completed using reference TRBV3-1 and TRBJ1-4, is DTAVSQTPKYLVTQMGNDKSIKCEQNLGHDTMYWYKQDSKKFLKIMFSYNNKELIINETVPNRFSPKSPDKAHLNLHINSLELGDSAVYFCASSQVNSGSEKLFFGSGTQLSVL.

The rearrangement joins TRBV7-2 to TRBJ2-5, with TRBD2 identical over 7 bases. The CDR3 covers 15 residues. The V and J ends lost 6 bases and 5 bases, in that order; junction bases with no gene match: 12. Germline V CDR1 and CDR2: SGHTA, FQGNSA. CDR3 protein: CASRFGGAGRETQYF. Written as DNA, the CDR3 is TGTGCCAGCAGATTCGGGGGAGCGGGGAGGGAGACCCAGTACTTC. Looking up the rest from reference TRBV7-2 and TRBJ2-5 gives the full variable domain: GAGVSQSPSNKVTEKGKDVELRCDPISGHTALYWYRQSLGQGLEFLIYFQGNSAPDKSGLPSDRFSAERTGGSVSTLTIQRTQQEDSAVYLCASRFGGAGRETQYFGPGTRLLVL.

In its sample, this clonotype was seen many times. The V gene is TRBV27, the J gene TRBJ2-7, with D possibly matching TRBD2 (6 bases). In germline, CDR1 is MNHEY, CDR2 SMNVEV (reference sequence). The CDR3 runs to 16 residues. Trimming took off 1 base at V and 2 bases at J, with 15 bases between the two ends. The CDR3 sequence: CASSLLGGMDPYEQYF. In DNA form, the CDR3 reads TGTGCCAGCAGTTTATTGGGCGGGATGGATCCCTACGAGCAGTACTTC.

This clonotype was counted ten times or more. The V call is TRBV5-1, the J call TRBJ1-5, with TRBD1 identical over 7 bases. This CDR3 has 15 residues. The V and J ends lost 0 bases and 3 bases, in that order; junction bases with no gene match: 3. CDR1 SGHRS and CDR2 YFSETQ come from the germline V gene. The CDR3 here is CASSLGDSPNQPQHF. The CDR3 DNA sequence: TGCGCCAGCAGCTTGGGGGACAGCCCCAATCAGCCCCAGCATTTT. Full variable domain (rest looked up from reference TRBV5-1 and TRBJ1-5): KAGVTQTPRYLIKTRGQQVTLSCSPISGHRSVSWYQQTPGQGLQFLFEYFSETQRNKGNFPGRFSGRQFSNSRSEMNVSTLELGDSALYLCASSLGDSPNQPQHFGDGTRLSIL.

This clonotype was detected only a few times. The chain employs TRBV7-9 and TRBJ2-3; possible D gene TRBD1, 6 bases. Between the trimmed V and J ends, which lost 1 base and 2 bases, there was a span of 16 bases. The CDR3 runs 17 residues. The V gene's germline CDR1 is SEHNR and CDR2 FQNEAQ (reference sequence). The CDR3 DNA reads TGTGCCAGCAGCTTAGACCTGACAGGACAAATCACAGATACGCAGTATTTT. Its protein is CASSLDLTGQITDTQYF.

The chain carries TRBV19 and TRBJ2-6, with no clear D. Trimming took 3 bases from V and 2 from J, leaving 17 bases between them. Looked up from germline, CDR1 is LNHDA and CDR2 is SQIVND (reference sequence). The CDR3 length is 18 residues. CDR3 region: CASSIRARYRPGANVLTF. CDR3 bases: TGTGCCAGTAGTATTAGGGCCAGGTACCGACCTGGGGCCAACGTCCTGACTTTC.

This clonotype was seen a handful of times. DNA of the CDR3: TGTGCCAGCAGCTTAGGACAGGGCCTTAACTATGGCTACACCTTC. This codes for CASSLGQGLNYGYTF. The gene calls are TRBV7-9 and TRBJ1-2; 7 positions agree with TRBD1. This CDR3 is built from 15 residues. After removal of 1 base from V and 1 base from J, the junction contained 3 bases not matched to a gene. Germline V gene data show CDR1 as SEHNR and CDR2 as FQNEAQ (reference sequence).

This clonotype showed up many times. V gene TRBV4-1 combines with J gene TRBJ1-2; D not resolved. Germline V CDR1 and CDR2: MGHRA, YSYEKL. V was pared by 6 bases and J by 0 bases, with 11 bases between. CDR3 length equals 14 residues. The CDR3 sequence is CASRLVGANYGYTF. CDR3 coding DNA: TGCGCCAGCAGACTGGTTGGAGCTAACTATGGCTACACCTTC.

This clonotype was counted only a few times. In nucleotides, the CDR3 is TGCGCCAGCAGCTTGGGAGGTTGGAGCAATCAGCCCCAGCATTTT. This codes for CASSLGGWSNQPQHF. The chain is built from TRBV5-1 and TRBJ1-5; no definite D call. The CDR3 spans 15 residues. Trimming cost V 0 bases and J 1 base, with 8 bases left between them. Germline CDR1 SGHRS, CDR2 YFSETQ.

This clonotype was recorded a few times. The gene calls are TRBV11-3 and TRBJ2-2; D may be TRBD1 (6 bases). The V end was cut by 4 bases, the J end by 7 bases, with 19 bases between. This CDR3 has 16 residues. CDR1 and CDR2 (germline): SGHNT, YENEEA. CDR3 sequence: CASSSARGGFIGELFF. CDR3 nucleotides: TGTGCCAGCAGCTCCGCCAGAGGGGGTTTTATCGGGGAGCTGTTTTTT.

The chain combines TRBV27 with TRBJ2-3, with D maybe TRBD1 (7 bases). The CDR3 sequence is 18 residues long. CDR1 is MNHEY and CDR2 is SMNVEV in the germline V gene (reference sequence). V was trimmed by 5 bases and J by 2 bases, leaving 23 bases between them. In nucleotides, the CDR3 is TGTGCCAGCAGTCTCTCCCAGGGGGAGACGGGGGCCACAGATACGCAGTATTTT. Amino acids: CASSLSQGETGATDTQYF.

This clonotype was seen ten or more times. The rearrangement joins TRBV6-1 to TRBJ2-7, with TRBD2 matching 12 bases. The length of the CDR3 is 14 residues. Germline V gene sequence: CDR1 MNHNS, CDR2 SASEGT. Losses at the gene ends were 6 bases for V and 5 bases for J; bases not matched to a gene: 5. The CDR3 sequence is CASSLAGGLNEQYF. The CDR3 nucleotides are TGTGCCAGCAGCCTAGCGGGGGGGCTAAACGAGCAGTACTTC.

This clonotype was observed a few times. V gene TRBV20-1 combines with J gene TRBJ2-5, with TRBD2 identical over 9 bases. J was trimmed by 4 bases and V by 3 bases; bases with no gene match: 6. Germline CDR1 reads DFQATT; CDR2 reads SNEGSKA (reference sequence). The CDR3 spans 14 residues. CDR3 sequence: CSASAGGRSETQYF. As DNA, the CDR3 is TGCAGTGCTAGTGCGGGGGGGCGGTCAGAGACCCAGTACTTC.

This chain joins TRBV5-1 and TRBJ1-1; D gene uncertain. V lost 0 bases and J 4 bases, leaving 7 bases between the germline ends. Germline-derived CDR1 and CDR2 are SGHRS and YFSETQ. The CDR3 runs 13 residues. The CDR3 is CASSLESATEAFF. CDR3 nucleotide sequence: TGCGCCAGCAGCTTGGAATCGGCCACTGAAGCTTTCTTT.

This clonotype turned up a few times. The rearrangement uses TRBV18 and TRBJ2-1; 8 bases align to TRBD2. This CDR3 is 15 amino acids long. The trim removed 4 bases at V and 4 bases at J, leaving 6 bases unmatched. Looked up from germline, CDR1 is KGHSH and CDR2 is LQKENI. The CDR3 reads CASSLSGEFYNEQFF. The CDR3 nucleotides read TGTGCCAGCTCACTTAGCGGGGAATTTTACAATGAGCAGTTCTTC.

This clonotype showed up many times. The CDR3 DNA sequence: TGCGCCAGCAGCCAAGATGAGGTCAGGGTCTACGAGCAGTACTTC. It codes for CASSQDEVRVYEQYF. The gene calls are TRBV4-1 and TRBJ2-7; TRBD1 is a possible D gene (5 bases). The CDR3 sequence is 15 residues long. Trimming cost V 0 bases and J 3 bases, with 12 bases left between them. CDR1 MGHRA and CDR2 YSYEKL come from the germline V gene.

This clonotype was seen a handful of times. V is TRBV24-1 and J is TRBJ1-5; TRBD1 matches 9 bases. The junction had 10 bases not matched to a gene; V was cut back by 4 bases and J by 7 bases. The CDR3 consists of 16 residues. From germline, CDR1 is KGHDR and CDR2 SFDVKD. The DNA of the CDR3 is TGTGCCACCAGTGACCAGAGACAGGGGGTCAACCAGCCCCAGCATTTT. Translating gives CATSDQRQGVNQPQHF.

This clonotype showed up many times. The rearrangement links TRBV20-1 to TRBJ2-2; 8 bases are shared with TRBD1. From germline, CDR1 is DFQATT and CDR2 SNEGSKA (reference sequence). There are 14 residues in the CDR3. V trimming: 3 bases; J trimming: 7 bases; junction bases outside the gene matches: 7. CDR3 sequence (DNA): TGCAGTGCTAGCCGGGCAGGGGGCTTCGGGGAGCTGTTTTTT. Amino acid sequence: CSASRAGGFGELFF.